This TCR beta chain was identified in a study of preoperative IRX-2 immunotherapy in early breast cancer. V dropped 0 bases and J dropped 1 base, with 7 bases sitting between them. Germline V gene sequence: CDR1 SGHRS, CDR2 YFSETQ. CDR3 length equals 15 residues. Generated by immunoSEQ multiplex PCR, the TCRdb table keeps only in-frame clones and is missing some. The table shows about 98,000 clones, with 80% to 90% occurring only once. Treatment denoted: preoperative locoregional IRX-2 cytokine immunotherapy. This phase Ib study tested locoregional IRX-2 cytokine immunotherapy given before surgery. The chain is built from TRBV5-1 and TRBJ2-2; D is undetermined. This sequence was found in a human donor with breast cancer. The sample was tumor tissue, taken after IRX-2 immunotherapy. CDR3: CASSLVLGNTGELFF. The CDR3 DNA sequence: TGCGCCAGCAGCTTGGTGTTAGGGAACACCGGGGAGCTGTTTTTT.